This T cell receptor beta chain was retrieved from a study of cytomegalovirus exposure and HLA in healthy donors. A single count supports this clone. This CDR3 has 15 residues. In germline, CDR1 is SGHTA, CDR2 FQGNSA. Trimming at V came to 1 base and at J to 9 bases, leaving 6 bases not matched to a gene. PCR amplification relied on 60 Vbeta primers (plus 13 Jbeta primers). Repertoires were generated with immunoSEQ multiplex PCR, while TCRdb's copy carries only in-frame clones and drops some. The sample includes 150,000 to 200,000 clones, around 85% seen only once; the top ten take less than 2.5%. The sequenced material came from PBMCs. This TCR was recovered from a woman aged 45-65 years in good health and CMV-seronegative. V and J are TRBV7-2 and TRBJ2-1; 10 bases fit TRBD2. Here the CDR3 reads CASSLGLAGVGEQFF. The CDR3 DNA reads as TGTGCCAGCAGCTTAGGGCTAGCGGGAGTAGGTGAGCAGTTCTTC.